Reported below is one TCR beta chain. This sample stems from a study of blood T cell repertoires in COVID-19. Looking at the study overall: Specimens from acute and convalescent COVID-19 originated in the United States, Italy and Spain. Sample material is recorded as cDNA or gDNA derived from T cells, B-cell-depleted T cells, or PBMCs.

Study processing details: Quantification of nucleated cells was approximated via reference gene primer amplification. Generated by immunoSEQ multiplex PCR, the TCRdb table keeps only in-frame clones and is missing some. That table supplies the V and J calls and clone size; D and trimming were determined from the DNA. The repertoire holds fewer than 20,000 clones, with over 85% as singletons. CDR1 SNHLY and CDR2 FYNNEI come from the germline V gene. There are 13 residues in the CDR3. V was trimmed by 3 bases and J by 0 bases, leaving 6 bases between them. The sample was peripheral blood. The V call is TRBV2, the J call TRBJ2-7, with a possible D match to TRBD1 (5 bases). This sequence was found in a woman in her forties or fifties with active COVID-19. As DNA, the CDR3 is TGTGCCAGCAGTGAGGGGCCCTCCTACGAGCAGTACTTC. Its protein product is CASSEGPSYEQYF. Based on the CDR3 plus reference TRBV2 and TRBJ2-7, the full variable domain is EPEVTQTPSHQVTQMGQEVILRCVPISNHLYFYWYRQILGQKVEFLVSFYNNEISEKSEIFDDQFSVERPDGSNFTLKIRSTKLEDSAMYFCASSEGPSYEQYFGPGTRLTVT.